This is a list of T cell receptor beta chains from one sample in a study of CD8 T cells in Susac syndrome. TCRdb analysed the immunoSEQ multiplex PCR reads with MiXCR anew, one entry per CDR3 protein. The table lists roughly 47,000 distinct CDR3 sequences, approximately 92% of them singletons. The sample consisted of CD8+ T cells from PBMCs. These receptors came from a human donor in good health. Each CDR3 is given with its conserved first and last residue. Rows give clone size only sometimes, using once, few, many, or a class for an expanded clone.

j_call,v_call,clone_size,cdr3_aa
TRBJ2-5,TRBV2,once,CACTPRGRQRKQETQYF
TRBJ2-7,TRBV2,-,CASSESLGTSAYEQYF
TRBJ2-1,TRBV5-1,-,CASSLWIMRDSYNEQFF
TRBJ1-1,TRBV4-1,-,CASSRLEGDTEAFF
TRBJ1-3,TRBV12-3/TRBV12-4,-,CASSSPEGSGNTIYF
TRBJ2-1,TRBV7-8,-,CASSPGQIYNEQFF
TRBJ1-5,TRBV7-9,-,CASSLVGGGQPQHF
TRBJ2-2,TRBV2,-,CASSTPSGSLTGELFF
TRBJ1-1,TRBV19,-,CASSIGGAEAFF
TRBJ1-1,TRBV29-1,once,CSAGDFYAGPGDTEAFF
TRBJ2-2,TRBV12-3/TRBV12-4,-,CASSPRGPYTGELFF
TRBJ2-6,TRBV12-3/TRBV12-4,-,CASSFSGTDSGANVLTF
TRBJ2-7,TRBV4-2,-,CASSPQSLAEGEYEQYF